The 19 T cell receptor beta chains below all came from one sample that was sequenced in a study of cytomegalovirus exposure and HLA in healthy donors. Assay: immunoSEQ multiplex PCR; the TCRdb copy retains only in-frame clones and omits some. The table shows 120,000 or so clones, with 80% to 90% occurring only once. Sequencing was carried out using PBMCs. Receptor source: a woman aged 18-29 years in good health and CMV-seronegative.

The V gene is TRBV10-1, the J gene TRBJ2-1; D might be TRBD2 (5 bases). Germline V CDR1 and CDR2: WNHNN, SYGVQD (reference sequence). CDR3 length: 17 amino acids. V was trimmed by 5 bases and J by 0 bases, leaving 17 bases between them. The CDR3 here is CASSLTRGGSSYNEQFF. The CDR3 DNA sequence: TGCGCCAGCAGTTTGACCCGAGGTGGGAGCTCCTACAATGAGCAGTTCTTC.

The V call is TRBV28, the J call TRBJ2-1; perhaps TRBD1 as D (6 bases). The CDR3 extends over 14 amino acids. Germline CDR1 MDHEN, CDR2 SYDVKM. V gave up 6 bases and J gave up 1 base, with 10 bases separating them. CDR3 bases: TGTGCCAGCAGCGTAACAGGGTCCTACAATGAGCAGTTCTTC. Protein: CASSVTGSYNEQFF.

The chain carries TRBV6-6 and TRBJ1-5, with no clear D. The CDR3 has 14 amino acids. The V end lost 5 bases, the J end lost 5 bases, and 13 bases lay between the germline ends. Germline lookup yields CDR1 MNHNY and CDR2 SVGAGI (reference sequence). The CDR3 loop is CASSRQAQHQPQHF. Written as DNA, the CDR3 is TGTGCCAGCAGTCGCCAGGCACAGCATCAGCCCCAGCATTTT.

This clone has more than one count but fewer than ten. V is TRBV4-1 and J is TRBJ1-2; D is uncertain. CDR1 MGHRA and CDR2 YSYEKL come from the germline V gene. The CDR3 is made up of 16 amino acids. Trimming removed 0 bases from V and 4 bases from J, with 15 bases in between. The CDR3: CASSQDRAGGSYGYTF. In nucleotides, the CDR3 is TGCGCCAGCAGCCAAGATCGGGCGGGAGGGAGCTATGGCTACACCTTC.

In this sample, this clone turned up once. The CDR3 region is CASSSLLYGGADEQFF. The CDR3 nucleotides read TGTGCCAGCAGCTCCCTCCTGTACGGGGGGGCCGATGAGCAGTTCTTC. This chain links TRBV7-9 with TRBJ2-1; 8 bases match TRBD2. The trim removed 4 bases at V and 8 bases at J, leaving 13 bases unmatched. Germline CDR1 SEHNR, CDR2 FQNEAQ (reference sequence). This CDR3 region has 16 residues.

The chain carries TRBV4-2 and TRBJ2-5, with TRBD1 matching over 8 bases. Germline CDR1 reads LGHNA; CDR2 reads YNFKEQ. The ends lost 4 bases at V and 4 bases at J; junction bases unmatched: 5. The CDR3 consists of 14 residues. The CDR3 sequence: CASSLRTGRETQYF. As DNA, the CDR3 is TGTGCCAGCAGCCTCCGGACAGGGCGAGAGACCCAGTACTTC.

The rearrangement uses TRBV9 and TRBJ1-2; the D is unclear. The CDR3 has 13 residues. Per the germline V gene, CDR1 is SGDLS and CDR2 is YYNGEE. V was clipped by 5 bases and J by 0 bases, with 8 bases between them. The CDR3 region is CASSLRANYGYTF. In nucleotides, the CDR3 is TGTGCCAGCAGTTTACGAGCTAACTATGGCTACACCTTC.

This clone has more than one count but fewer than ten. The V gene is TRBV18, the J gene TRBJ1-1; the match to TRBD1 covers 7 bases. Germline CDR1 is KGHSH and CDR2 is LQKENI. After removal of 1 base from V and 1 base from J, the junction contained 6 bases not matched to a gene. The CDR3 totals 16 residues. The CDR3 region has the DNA TGTGCCAGCTCACCACTCTACCAGGGGGGGAACACTGAAGCTTTCTTT. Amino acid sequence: CASSPLYQGGNTEAFF.

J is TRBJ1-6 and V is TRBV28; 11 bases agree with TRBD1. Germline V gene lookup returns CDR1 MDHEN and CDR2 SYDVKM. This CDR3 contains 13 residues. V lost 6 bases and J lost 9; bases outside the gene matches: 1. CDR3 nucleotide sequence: TGTGCCAGCAGAGGGACAGGGGGTTCACCCCTCCACTTT. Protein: CASRGTGGSPLHF.

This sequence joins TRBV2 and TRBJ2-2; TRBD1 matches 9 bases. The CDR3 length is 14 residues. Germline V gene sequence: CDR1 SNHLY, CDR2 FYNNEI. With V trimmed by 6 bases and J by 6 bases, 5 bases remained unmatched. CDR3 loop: CASRGTGFAGELFF. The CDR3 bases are TGTGCCAGCAGGGGGACAGGGTTCGCCGGGGAGCTGTTTTTT.

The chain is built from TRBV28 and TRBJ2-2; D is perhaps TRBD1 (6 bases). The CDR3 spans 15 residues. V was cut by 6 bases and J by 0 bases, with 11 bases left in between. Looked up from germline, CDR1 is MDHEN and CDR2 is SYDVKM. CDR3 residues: CASRQTGPNTGELFF. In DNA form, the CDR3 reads TGTGCCAGCAGACAGACAGGCCCGAACACCGGGGAGCTGTTTTTT.

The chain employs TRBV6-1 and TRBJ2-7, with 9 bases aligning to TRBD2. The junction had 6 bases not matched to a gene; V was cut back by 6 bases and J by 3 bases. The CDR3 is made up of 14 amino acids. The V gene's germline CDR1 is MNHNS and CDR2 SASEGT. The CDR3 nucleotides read TGTGCCAGCAGAGCGGGACTAGCTGGCTACGAGCAGTACTTC. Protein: CASRAGLAGYEQYF.

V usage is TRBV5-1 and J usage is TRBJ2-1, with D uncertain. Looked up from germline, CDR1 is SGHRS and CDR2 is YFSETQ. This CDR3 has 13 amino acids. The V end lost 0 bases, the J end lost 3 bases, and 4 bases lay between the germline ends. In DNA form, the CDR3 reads TGCGCCAGCAGCTTGGACAGCTACAATGAGCAGTTCTTC. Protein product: CASSLDSYNEQFF.

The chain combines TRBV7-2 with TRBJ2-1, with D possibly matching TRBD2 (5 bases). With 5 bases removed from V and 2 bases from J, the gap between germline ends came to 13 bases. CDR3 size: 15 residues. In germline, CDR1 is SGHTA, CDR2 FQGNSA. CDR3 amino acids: CASSPTSLAYNEQFF. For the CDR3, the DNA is TGTGCCAGCAGCCCAACTAGTCTCGCCTACAATGAGCAGTTCTTC.

The CDR3 loop reads CASSAIAGGAYEQYF. The DNA for the CDR3 is TGTGCCAGCAGTGCGATAGCGGGGGGGGCTTACGAGCAGTACTTC. V gene TRBV6-5 combines with J gene TRBJ2-7, with TRBD2 identical over 11 bases. There are 15 residues in the CDR3. The germline gives CDR1 MNHEY, CDR2 SVGAGI. The V gene end was trimmed by 5 bases and the J gene end by 4 bases; junction bases not matched to a gene: 7.

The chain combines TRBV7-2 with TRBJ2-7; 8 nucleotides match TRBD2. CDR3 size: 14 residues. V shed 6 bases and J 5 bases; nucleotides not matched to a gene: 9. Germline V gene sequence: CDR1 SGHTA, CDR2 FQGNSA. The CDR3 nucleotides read TGTGCCAGCAGTCTGGTAGCGGGGCGGGACGAGCAGTACTTC. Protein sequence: CASSLVAGRDEQYF.

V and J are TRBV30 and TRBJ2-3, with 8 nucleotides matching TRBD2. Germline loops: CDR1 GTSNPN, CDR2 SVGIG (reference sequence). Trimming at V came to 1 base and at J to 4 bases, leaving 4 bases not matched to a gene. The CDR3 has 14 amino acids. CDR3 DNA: TGTGCCTGGAGTGACCGGGGGGGTTCAGATACGCAGTATTTT. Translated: CAWSDRGGSDTQYF.

In DNA, the CDR3 is TGTGCCAGCTCACCACAGCAGGGGGCGGGGGAGACCCAGTACTTC. The encoded protein is CASSPQQGAGETQYF. The J gene is TRBJ2-5, the V gene TRBV18; the match to TRBD1 covers 8 bases. Trimming took 1 base from V and 5 from J; bases not matched to a gene: 6. This CDR3 has 15 residues. The germline V gene encodes CDR1 KGHSH and CDR2 LQKENI.

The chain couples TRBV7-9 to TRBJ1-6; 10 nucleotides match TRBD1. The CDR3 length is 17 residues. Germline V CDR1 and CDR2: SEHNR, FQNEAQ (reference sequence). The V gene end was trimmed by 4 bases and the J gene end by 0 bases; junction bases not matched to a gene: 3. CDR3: CASSYRTGGSYNSPLHF. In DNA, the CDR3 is TGTGCCAGCAGCTACCGGACAGGGGGCTCCTATAATTCACCCCTCCACTTT.